The T cell receptor (beta chain) described here comes from a study of beta chain features in type 1 diabetes. CDR1 is SGHRS and CDR2 is YFSETQ in the germline V gene. J lost 5 bases, V lost 0 bases, and 0 bases had no gene match. This CDR3 spans 13 amino acids. In this sample, this clone turned up a few times. The sample contains more than one DNA sequence encoding this CDR3. All of the isolated RNA was reverse transcribed, so expressed TCRB transcripts were sequenced. Assay: immunoSEQ multiplex PCR; the TCRdb copy retains only in-frame clones and omits some. The sample has a few hundred thousand clones, over 9.5% seen once. CD4+ cells of the naive, central memory, regulatory and stem cell-like memory types were sorted via CD45RO/CCR7/CD25/CD127/CD95/CD27.

Sequences were obtained from naive CD4+ T cells from blood. The sequence was obtained from a woman aged 18 to 35 in good health. The chain has TRBV5-1 and TRBJ2-7; 9 bases are shared with TRBD1. The CDR3 sequence is CASSLGQGDEQYF. The CDR3 coding sequence is TGCGCCAGCAGCTTGGGACAGGGGGACGAGCAGTACTTC.